The following is a TCR beta chain sequence with its context. Antigen specificity is unknown. The data were taken from a study of identifying expanded T cells in peripheral blood. Study observations and caveats: Approximately two-week clone count variance significantly increased as total template count grew. Differentially abundant clones: roughly 1.3 between replicates, 16.4 at about 13 days, 19 to 20 at four.

Collection occurred without any documented infections or immune events in donors. The table came from immunoSEQ multiplex PCR; TCRdb's copy has only in-frame clones and leaves some out. The sample carries roughly 100,000 clones, around 90% recorded once. This CDR3 region has 15 residues. Germline CDR1 is SGHTA and CDR2 is FQGNSA. Trimming took 2 bases from V and 8 from J; bases not matched to a gene: 8. The TCR originated in a person aged 18 to 70 in good health. Specimen: blood. The rearrangement links TRBV7-2 to TRBJ2-3, with 9 bases matching TRBD2. The CDR3 sequence: CASSLSSRGGGTQYF. CDR3 DNA: TGTGCCAGCAGCTTAAGCTCGCGGGGGGGTGGTACGCAGTATTTT.